One sample yielded the 23 T cell receptor beta chains listed below, sequenced in a study of post-analysis software for immune sequencing data. Findings and limits, study-wide: Elevated frequency relative to controls characterized four or five TRBV segments in patients, TRBV5-6, TRBV5-1 and TRBV20-1 among them.

These receptors are not linked to any known antigen. cDNA libraries of TCR beta carried unique molecular identifiers. TCRdb reprocessed the PCR reads with MiXCR, giving one entry per CDR3 protein. The table shows about 540,000 distinct CDR3 sequences, with around a third occurring only once. The sample comprised blood. The receptors originated from a girl younger than 18 with multiple sclerosis.

This chain links TRBV9 with TRBJ2-5, with D possibly being TRBD2 (5 bases). Per germline, CDR1 SGDLS and CDR2 YYNGEE. The CDR3 has 15 amino acids. The germline V and J ends were trimmed by 3 bases and 5 bases, with 17 bases remaining between them. CDR3: CASSATDWGMETQYF. The CDR3 DNA follows: TGTGCCAGCAGCGCGACGGACTGGGGTATGGAGACCCAGTACTTC.

A few counts support this clonotype. The rearrangement uses TRBV7-6 and TRBJ2-7, with a possible D match to TRBD2 (6 bases). The CDR3 has 17 residues. Germline V gene data show CDR1 as SGHVS and CDR2 as FNYEAQ. Trimming took 5 bases from V and 0 from J, leaving 20 bases between them. CDR3 in amino acids: CASSTPRRDPFSYEQYF. DNA of the CDR3: TGTGCCAGCAGCACCCCGAGGAGGGATCCTTTCTCCTACGAGCAGTACTTC.

This clonotype was picked up many times. The chain employs TRBV4-1 and TRBJ2-1; the D gene is possibly TRBD1 (5 bases). This CDR3 has 14 amino acids. Germline-derived CDR1 and CDR2 are MGHRA and YSYEKL. Trimming cost V 2 bases and J 2 bases, with 7 bases left between them. CDR3 DNA: TGCGCCAGCAGCCAACGACAGACCTACAATGAGCAGTTCTTC. Its translation is CASSQRQTYNEQFF.

This chain connects TRBV7-8 to TRBJ1-1; D is ambiguous. Germline V gives CDR1 SGHVS, CDR2 FQNEAQ. The CDR3 loop spans 13 amino acids. V gave up 5 bases and J gave up 1 base, with 8 bases separating them. The CDR3 DNA follows: TGTGCCAGCAGCCGAAACGCGAACACTGAAGCTTTCTTT. Its translation: CASSRNANTEAFF.

The chain employs TRBV12-3 or TRBV12-4 and TRBJ1-5; D may be TRBD1 (6 bases). Trimming stripped 5 bases from V and 2 bases from J, with 10 bases between. This CDR3 comprises 14 residues. The CDR3 is CASSPGQRNQPQHF. DNA for the CDR3: TGTGCCAGCAGTCCGGGACAACGCAATCAGCCCCAGCATTTT.

The CDR3 reads CTQLSTQGRGNEQFF. Written as DNA, the CDR3 is TGCACCCAACTCTCCACACAGGGTAGGGGGAACGAGCAGTTCTTC. This chain joins TRBV20-1 and TRBJ2-1; weak D call: TRBD1 (6 bases). Germline V gene data show CDR1 as DFQATT and CDR2 as SNEGSKA (reference sequence). The CDR3 length is 15 residues.

This clonotype appeared a single time. The junction departs from the called germline gene at one end, perhaps through a read error. V is TRBV10-3 and J is TRBJ2-7, with D tentatively TRBD2 (7 bases). CDR1 ENHRY and CDR2 SYGVKD come from the germline V gene. CDR3 size: 15 residues. CDR3 sequence (DNA): TGTGCCTCACAACAAGCGGGACAACGGTTCTACGAGCGGTACTTC. It yields the protein CASQQAGQRFYERYF.

Turning to this clonotype: At one boundary the junction diverges from the germline segment, which might be a read error. The genes are TRBV18 and TRBJ2-3, with D uncertain. Germline lookup yields CDR1 KGHSH and CDR2 LQKENI. The CDR3 totals 13 residues. The CDR3 loop reads CASPPGNTDTQYF. For the CDR3, the DNA is TGTGCCAGCCCACCGGGCAACACAGATACGCAGTATTTT.

J is TRBJ2-1 and V is TRBV4-1; 10 nucleotides agree with TRBD2. Per the germline V gene, CDR1 is MGHRA and CDR2 is YSYEKL. Germline trimming cut 0 bases from V and 5 bases from J; bases unmatched to any gene: 7. This CDR3 has 17 amino acids. CDR3 nucleotide sequence: TGCGCCAGCAGCCAAGAGACCGGGACTAGCGACAACAATGAGCAGTTCTTC. This codes for CASSQETGTSDNNEQFF.

The V gene is TRBV20-1, the J gene TRBJ2-1; 7 bases map to TRBD2. Germline loops: CDR1 DFQATT, CDR2 SNEGSKA (reference sequence). Trimming at V came to 7 bases and at J to 0 bases, leaving 6 bases not matched to a gene. The CDR3 spans 14 residues. The CDR3 sequence: CSVQRESSYNEQFF. In DNA, the CDR3 is TGCAGTGTTCAGCGGGAAAGCTCCTACAATGAGCAGTTCTTC.

About this clonotype: The junction departs from the called germline gene at one end, perhaps through a read error. V is TRBV28 and J is TRBJ1-2; D remains unclear. The CDR3 runs 14 residues. CDR1 and CDR2 from the germline V gene are MDHEN and SYDVKM. The CDR3 DNA reads TGTGCCAGCAGTCCAACAAGGCGGAACTGTGGCTACACCTTC. It translates to CASSPTRRNCGYTF.

This clonotype came up a few times. V and J are TRBV6-5 and TRBJ1-2; the match to TRBD1 covers 8 bases. The CDR3 covers 13 residues. Trimming removed 7 bases from V and 3 bases from J; junction bases left unmatched: 4. CDR1 and CDR2 from the germline V gene are MNHEY and SVGAGI. CDR3 bases: TGTGCCAGCATCGCGACAGGGGACTATGGCTACACCTTC. Amino acids: CASIATGDYGYTF.

The chain joins TRBV20-1 to TRBJ2-4, with 7 bases identical to TRBD2. The J call could be wrong; TRBJ2-7 is a better fit for the DNA end. This CDR3 is 14 amino acids long. Germline V gene lookup returns CDR1 DFQATT and CDR2 SNEGSKA (reference sequence). The CDR3 here is CSARGEGITYEQYF. Written as DNA, the CDR3 is TGCAGTGCTAGGGGGGAGGGTATTACTTACGAGCAGTACTTC.

The genes are TRBV20-1 and TRBJ1-5, with 7 bases aligning to TRBD1. Germline CDR1 reads DFQATT; CDR2 reads SNEGSKA (reference sequence). The CDR3 loop spans 14 amino acids. Losses at the gene ends were 1 base for V and 2 bases for J; bases not matched to a gene: 2. As DNA, the CDR3 is TGCAGTGCTAGAGTGGGGACAGGCAATCAGCCCCAGCATTTT. As protein: CSARVGTGNQPQHF.

This clonotype was observed a few times. The chain is built from TRBV20-1 and TRBJ1-1; D not certain. Trimming left V 2 bases short and J 1 base short, with 2 bases between. CDR1 DFQATT and CDR2 SNEGSKA come from the germline V gene (reference sequence). The CDR3 totals 11 residues. CDR3 sequence reads: CSARPNTEAFF. The CDR3 DNA sequence: TGCAGTGCTAGACCGAACACTGAAGCTTTCTTT.

The chain employs TRBV27 and TRBJ2-7; 9 positions agree with TRBD1. The V segment lost 8 bases and the J segment 5 bases; nucleotides outside the gene matches: 13. This CDR3 comprises 15 residues. Germline CDR1 and CDR2: MNHEY and SMNVEV (reference sequence). This CDR3 reads CASSEGTGGCDEQYF. CDR3 nucleotide sequence: TGTGCCAGCTCCGAAGGAACAGGGGGCTGCGACGAGCAGTACTTC.

This clonotype was seen more than once but under ten times. V gene TRBV7-9 combines with J gene TRBJ1-1, with D possibly TRBD1 on 5 matching bases. CDR3 length equals 11 residues. Trimming left V 5 bases short and J 12 bases short, with 13 bases between. Germline V CDR1 and CDR2: SEHNR, FQNEAQ (reference sequence). The chain's CDR3 is CASSRGPWTFF. The CDR3 DNA reads as TGTGCCAGCAGCCGGGGACCGTGGACTTTCTTT.

This clonotype appeared a few times. The gene calls are TRBV3-1 and TRBJ2-5; the D gene is possibly TRBD2 (5 bases). Germline CDR1 and CDR2: LGHDT and YNNKEL (reference sequence). This CDR3 has 13 residues. Trimming removed 1 base at V and 9 bases at J, with 12 bases between. CDR3 coding DNA: TGTGCCAGCAGCCAAGGCAGGCAGGAGGCCCAGTACTTC. Amino acids: CASSQGRQEAQYF.

This clonotype was counted a few times. The rearrangement links TRBV20-1 to TRBJ2-1, with a weak D call TRBD2 (6 bases). Germline CDR1 reads DFQATT; CDR2 reads SNEGSKA (reference sequence). Trimming left V 1 base short and J 0 bases short, with 16 bases between. This CDR3 has 17 residues. The CDR3 region has the DNA TGCAGTGCTAGAGTCGGAGGCGGGGTTAGCTCCTACAATGAGCAGTTCTTC. Its translation: CSARVGGGVSSYNEQFF.

The V gene is TRBV5-1, the J gene TRBJ2-1; D is uncertain. CDR3 length: 12 residues. Germline loops: CDR1 SGHRS, CDR2 YFSETQ. Trimming removed 1 base at V and 13 bases at J, with 12 bases between. CDR3 sequence reads: CASSLIEETQFF. The CDR3 nucleotides read TGCGCCAGCAGCTTGATTGAGGAGACCCAGTTCTTC. Full variable domain (outside the CDR3, taken from reference TRBV5-1 and TRBJ2-1): KAGVTQTPRYLIKTRGQQVTLSCSPISGHRSVSWYQQTPGQGLQFLFEYFSETQRNKGNFPGRFSGRQFSNSRSEMNVSTLELGDSALYLCASSLIEETQFFGPGTRLTVL.

As to this clonotype: A junction boundary mismatches the germline segment, possibly from a read error. The gene calls are TRBV5-6 and TRBJ2-7; 7 positions match TRBD1. TRBJ2-5 matches the DNA end more closely, so the J call is doubtful. Germline V gene lookup returns CDR1 SGHDT and CDR2 YYEEEE. The CDR3 is 14 residues long. CDR3 in amino acids: CAGSSTGWQETQYF. The CDR3 DNA sequence: TGTGCCGGCAGCTCGACAGGGTGGCAAGAGACCCAGTACTTC.

Concerning this clonotype: The final CDR3 position lacks the conserved phenylalanine or tryptophan, pointing to a likely read error. The chain employs TRBV6-5 and TRBJ1-1, with D perhaps matching TRBD1 (5 bases). From germline, CDR1 is MNHEY and CDR2 SVGAGI. The CDR3 has 15 amino acids. V lost 0 bases and J 4 bases, leaving 12 bases between the germline ends. CDR3 bases: TGTGCCAGCAGTTACTCGAGGCAGGGAGGCACTGAAGCTTTCGTT. The encoded protein is CASSYSRQGGTEAFV.

This chain uses TRBV3-1 with TRBJ2-2, with D possibly being TRBD2 (6 bases). Germline V CDR1 and CDR2: LGHDT, YNNKEL (reference sequence). Trimming shortened V by 3 bases and J by 4 bases, and 9 bases separated the two germline ends. This CDR3 region has 14 residues. In DNA form, the CDR3 reads TGTGCCAGCAGCCACTGGGAGGCCACCGGGGAGCTGTTTTTT. It yields the protein CASSHWEATGELFF.